This TCR beta chain comes out of a study of naive and memory T cell subsets. The V gene lost 2 bases and the J gene lost 2 bases, with 13 bases spanning the gap. The CDR3 sequence is 14 residues long. Germline V gene sequence: CDR1 SQVTM, CDR2 ANQGSEA. Both TRBC1 and TRBC2 were covered by a beta constant-region primer of two equimolar oligonucleotides. Four rounds of PCR amplified the ligated cDNA using nested alpha and beta constant-region primers plus SP2. TCRdb processed the UMI-ligation and nested PCR reads anew with MiXCR; each CDR3 protein has one entry. The sample lists approximately 150,000 distinct CDR3 sequences, 15% to 20% occurring once. Findings and caveats of the study: Naive and memory repertoire findings lacked a ground truth for validation. Naive repertoires, especially CD8, held a few larger clonotypes, possibly memory cells re-expressing CD45RA.

This clonotype was observed a few times. Its antigen is still unknown. The chain joins TRBV29-1 to TRBJ2-7; possibly TRBD1 or TRBD2 for D (5 bases each). Sequenced input: naive CD8+ T cells from blood. The sequence was obtained from a human donor in good health. This CDR3 is CSVEPAGAPYEQYF. CDR3 DNA sequence: TGCAGCGTTGAACCCGCCGGGGCCCCCTACGAGCAGTACTTC.